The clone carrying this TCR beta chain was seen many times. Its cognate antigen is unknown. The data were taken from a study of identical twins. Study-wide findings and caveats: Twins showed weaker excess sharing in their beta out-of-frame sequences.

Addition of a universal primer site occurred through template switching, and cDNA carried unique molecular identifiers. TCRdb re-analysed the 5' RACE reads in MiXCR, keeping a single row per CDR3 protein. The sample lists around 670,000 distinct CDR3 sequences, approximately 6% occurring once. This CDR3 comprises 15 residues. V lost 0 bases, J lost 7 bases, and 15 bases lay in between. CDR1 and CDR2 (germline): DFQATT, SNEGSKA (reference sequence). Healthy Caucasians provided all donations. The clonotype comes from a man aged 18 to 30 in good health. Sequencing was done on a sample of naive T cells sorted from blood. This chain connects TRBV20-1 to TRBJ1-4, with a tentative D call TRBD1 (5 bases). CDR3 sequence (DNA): TGCAGTGCTAGAGACATGACAGTGGGCGGTGAAAAACTGTTTTTT. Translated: CSARDMTVGGEKLFF.